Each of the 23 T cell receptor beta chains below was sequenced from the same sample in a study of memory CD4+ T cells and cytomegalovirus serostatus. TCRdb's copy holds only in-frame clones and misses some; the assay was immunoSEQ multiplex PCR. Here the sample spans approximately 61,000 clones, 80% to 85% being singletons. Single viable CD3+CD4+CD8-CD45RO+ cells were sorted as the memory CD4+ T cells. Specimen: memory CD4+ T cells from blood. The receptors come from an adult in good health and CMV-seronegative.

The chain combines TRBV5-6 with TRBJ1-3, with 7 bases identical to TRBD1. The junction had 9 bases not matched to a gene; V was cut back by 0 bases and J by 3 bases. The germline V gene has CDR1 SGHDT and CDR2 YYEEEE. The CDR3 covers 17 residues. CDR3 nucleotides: TGTGCCAGCAGCTTGGGCGTTCAGGGGGTGTTTGGAAACACCATATATTTT. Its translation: CASSLGVQGVFGNTIYF.

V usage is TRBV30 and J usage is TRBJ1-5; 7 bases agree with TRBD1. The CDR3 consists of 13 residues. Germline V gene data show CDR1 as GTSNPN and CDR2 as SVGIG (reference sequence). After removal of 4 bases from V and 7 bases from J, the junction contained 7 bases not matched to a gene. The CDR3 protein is CAWKGADGQPQHF. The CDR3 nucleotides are TGTGCCTGGAAGGGGGCAGACGGGCAGCCCCAGCATTTT.

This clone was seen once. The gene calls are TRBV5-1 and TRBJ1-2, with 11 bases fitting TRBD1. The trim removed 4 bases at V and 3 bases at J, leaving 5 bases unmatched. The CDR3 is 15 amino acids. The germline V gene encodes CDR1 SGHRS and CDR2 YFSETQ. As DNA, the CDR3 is TGCGCCAGCAGCGGCCCGGGACAGGGGGACTATGGCTACACCTTC. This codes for CASSGPGQGDYGYTF.

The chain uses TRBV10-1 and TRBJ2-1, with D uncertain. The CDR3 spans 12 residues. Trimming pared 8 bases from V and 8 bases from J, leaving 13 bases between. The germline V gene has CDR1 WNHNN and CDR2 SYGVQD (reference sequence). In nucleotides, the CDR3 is TGCGCCAGCGGATCGCTACCGGATGAGCAGTTCTTC. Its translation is CASGSLPDEQFF.

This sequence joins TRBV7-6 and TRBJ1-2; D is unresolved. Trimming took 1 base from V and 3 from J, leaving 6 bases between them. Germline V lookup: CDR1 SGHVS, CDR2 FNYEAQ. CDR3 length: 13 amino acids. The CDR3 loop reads CASSLGVDYGYTF. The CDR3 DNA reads TGTGCCAGCAGCTTAGGGGTTGACTATGGCTACACCTTC.

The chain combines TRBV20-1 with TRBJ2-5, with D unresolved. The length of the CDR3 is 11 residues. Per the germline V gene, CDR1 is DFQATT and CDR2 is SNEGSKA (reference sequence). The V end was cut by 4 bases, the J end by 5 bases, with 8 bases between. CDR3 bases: TGCAGTGCTATGGTCAGCGAGACCCAGTACTTC. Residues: CSAMVSETQYF.

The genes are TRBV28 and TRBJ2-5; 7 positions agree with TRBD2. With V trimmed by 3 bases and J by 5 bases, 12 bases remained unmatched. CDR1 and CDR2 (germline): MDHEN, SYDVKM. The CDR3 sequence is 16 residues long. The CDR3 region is CASSLGVRRERETQYF. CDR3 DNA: TGTGCCAGCAGTTTGGGGGTGAGGCGGGAGAGGGAGACCCAGTACTTC.

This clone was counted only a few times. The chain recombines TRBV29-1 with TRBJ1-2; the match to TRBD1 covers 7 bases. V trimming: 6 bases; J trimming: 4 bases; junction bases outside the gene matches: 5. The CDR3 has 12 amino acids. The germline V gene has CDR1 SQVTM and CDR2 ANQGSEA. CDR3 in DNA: TGCAGCGTCGAGGGACAGCCCTATGGCTACACCTTC. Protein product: CSVEGQPYGYTF.

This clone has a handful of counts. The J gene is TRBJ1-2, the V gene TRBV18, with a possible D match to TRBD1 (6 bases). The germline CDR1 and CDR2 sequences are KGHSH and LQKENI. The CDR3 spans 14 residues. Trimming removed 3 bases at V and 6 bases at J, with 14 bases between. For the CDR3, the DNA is TGTGCCAGCTCACCCGTACGGGGGGCTGATGGCTACACCTTC. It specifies CASSPVRGADGYTF.

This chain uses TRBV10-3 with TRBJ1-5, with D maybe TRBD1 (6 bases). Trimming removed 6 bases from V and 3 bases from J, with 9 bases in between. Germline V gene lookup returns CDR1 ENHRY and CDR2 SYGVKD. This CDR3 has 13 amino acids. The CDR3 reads CAISRQDNQPQHF. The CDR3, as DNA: TGTGCCATCAGCCGACAGGACAATCAGCCCCAGCATTTT.

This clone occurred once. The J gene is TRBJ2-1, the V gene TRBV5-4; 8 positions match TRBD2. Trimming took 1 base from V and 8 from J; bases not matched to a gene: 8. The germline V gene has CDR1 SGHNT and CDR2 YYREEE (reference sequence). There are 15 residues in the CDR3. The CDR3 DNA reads TGTGCCAGCAGCTTGTTTGGGACTAGTGCTGATGAGCAGTTCTTC. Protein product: CASSLFGTSADEQFF. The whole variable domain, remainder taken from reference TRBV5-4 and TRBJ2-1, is ETGVTQSPTHLIKTRGQQVTLRCSSQSGHNTVSWYQQALGQGPQFIFQYYREEENGRGNFPPRFSGLQFPNYSSELNVNALELDDSALYLCASSLFGTSADEQFFGPGTRLTVL.

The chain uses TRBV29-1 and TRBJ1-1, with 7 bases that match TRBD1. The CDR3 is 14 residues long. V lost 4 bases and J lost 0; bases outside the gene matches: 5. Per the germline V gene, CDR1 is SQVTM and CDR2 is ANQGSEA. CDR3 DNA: TGCAGCGTTGTTGGACAGGAGGTGAACACTGAAGCTTTCTTT. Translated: CSVVGQEVNTEAFF.

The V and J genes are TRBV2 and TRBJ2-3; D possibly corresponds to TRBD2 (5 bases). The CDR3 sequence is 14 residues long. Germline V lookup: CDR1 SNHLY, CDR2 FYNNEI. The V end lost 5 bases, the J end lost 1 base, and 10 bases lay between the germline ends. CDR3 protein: CASSFGGGTDTQYF. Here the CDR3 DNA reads TGTGCCAGCAGTTTCGGAGGAGGCACAGATACGCAGTATTTT.

The CDR3 region is CASSQDPSGGRGIEQFF. Here the CDR3 DNA reads TGCGCCAGCAGCCAAGACCCCTCCGGGGGGAGGGGTATTGAGCAGTTCTTC. This chain connects TRBV4-1 to TRBJ2-1; 7 bases are a match to TRBD2. V lost 0 bases, J lost 9 bases, and 14 bases stayed unmatched. The germline CDR1 and CDR2 sequences are MGHRA and YSYEKL. The CDR3 length is 17 residues.

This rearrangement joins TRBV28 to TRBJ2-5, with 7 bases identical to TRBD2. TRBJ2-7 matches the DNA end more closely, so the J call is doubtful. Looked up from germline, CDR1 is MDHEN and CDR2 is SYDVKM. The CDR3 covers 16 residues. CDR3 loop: CASSFQLASLTYEQYF. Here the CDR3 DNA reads TGTGCCAGCAGTTTCCAACTAGCGTCCTTAACCTACGAGCAGTACTTC.

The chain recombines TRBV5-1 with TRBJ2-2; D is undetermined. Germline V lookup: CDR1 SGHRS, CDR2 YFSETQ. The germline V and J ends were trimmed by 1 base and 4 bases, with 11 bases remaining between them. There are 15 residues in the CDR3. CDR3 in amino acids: CASSLSRGATGELFF. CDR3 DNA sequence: TGCGCCAGCAGCTTGTCCCGTGGTGCCACCGGGGAGCTGTTTTTT.

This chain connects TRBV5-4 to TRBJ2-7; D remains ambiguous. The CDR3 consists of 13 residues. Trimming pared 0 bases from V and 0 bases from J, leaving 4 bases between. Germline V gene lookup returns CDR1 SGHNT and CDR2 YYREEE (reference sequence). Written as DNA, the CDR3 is TGTGCCAGCAGCTTGGGCATCTCCTACGAGCAGTACTTC. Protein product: CASSLGISYEQYF.

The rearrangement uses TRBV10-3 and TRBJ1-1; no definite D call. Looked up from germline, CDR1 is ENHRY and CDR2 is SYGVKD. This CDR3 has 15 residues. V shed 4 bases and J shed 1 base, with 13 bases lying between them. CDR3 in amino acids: CAISGEREKNTEAFF. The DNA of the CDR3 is TGTGCCATCAGTGGGGAGAGGGAGAAGAACACTGAAGCTTTCTTT.

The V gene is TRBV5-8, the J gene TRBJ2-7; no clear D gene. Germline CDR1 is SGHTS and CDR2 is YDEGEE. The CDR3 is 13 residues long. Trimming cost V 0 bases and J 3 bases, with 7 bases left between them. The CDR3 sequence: CASSLGVLYEQYF. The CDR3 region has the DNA TGTGCCAGCAGCTTGGGGGTCCTCTACGAGCAGTACTTC.

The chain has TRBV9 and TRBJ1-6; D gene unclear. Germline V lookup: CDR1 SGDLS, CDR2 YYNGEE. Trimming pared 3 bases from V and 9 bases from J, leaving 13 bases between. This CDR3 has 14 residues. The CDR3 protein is CASSGGEGSSPLHF. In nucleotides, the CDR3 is TGTGCCAGCAGCGGCGGTGAGGGCTCTTCACCCCTCCACTTT.

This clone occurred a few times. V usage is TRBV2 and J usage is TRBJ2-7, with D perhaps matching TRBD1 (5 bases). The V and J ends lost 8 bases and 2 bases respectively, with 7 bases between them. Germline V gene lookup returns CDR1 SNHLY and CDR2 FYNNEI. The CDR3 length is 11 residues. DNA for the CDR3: TGTGCCAGCGGCAGGGCCTACGAGCAGTACTTC. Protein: CASGRAYEQYF.

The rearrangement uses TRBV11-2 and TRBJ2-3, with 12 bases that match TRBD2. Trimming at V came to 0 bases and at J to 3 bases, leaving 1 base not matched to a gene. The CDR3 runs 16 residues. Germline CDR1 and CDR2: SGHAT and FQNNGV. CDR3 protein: CASSLETSGRTDTQYF. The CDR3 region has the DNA TGTGCCAGCAGCTTAGAGACTAGCGGGAGAACAGATACGCAGTATTTT.

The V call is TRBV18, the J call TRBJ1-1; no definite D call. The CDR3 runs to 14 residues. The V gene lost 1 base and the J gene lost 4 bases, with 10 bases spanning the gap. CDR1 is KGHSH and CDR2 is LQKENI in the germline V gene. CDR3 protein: CASSPLREGTEAFF. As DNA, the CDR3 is TGTGCCAGCTCACCACTCCGGGAAGGCACTGAAGCTTTCTTT. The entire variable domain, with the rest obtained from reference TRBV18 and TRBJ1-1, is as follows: NAGVMQNPRHLVRRRGQEARLRCSPMKGHSHVYWYRQLPEEGLKFMVYLQKENIIDESGMPKERFSAEFPKEGPSILRIQQVVRGDSAAYFCASSPLREGTEAFFGQGTRLTVV.